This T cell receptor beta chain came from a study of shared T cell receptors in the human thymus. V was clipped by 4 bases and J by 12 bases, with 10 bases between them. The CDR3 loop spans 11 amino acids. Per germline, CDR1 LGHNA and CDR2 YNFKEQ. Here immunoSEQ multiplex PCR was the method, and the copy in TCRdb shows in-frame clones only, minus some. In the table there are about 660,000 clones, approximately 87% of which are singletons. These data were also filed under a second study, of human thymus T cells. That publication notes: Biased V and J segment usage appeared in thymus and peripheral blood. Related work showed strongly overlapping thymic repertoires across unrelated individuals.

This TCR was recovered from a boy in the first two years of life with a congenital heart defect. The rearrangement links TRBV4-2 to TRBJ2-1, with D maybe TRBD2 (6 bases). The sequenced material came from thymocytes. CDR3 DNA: TGTGCCAGCAGCCCCACCGGGGGGCAGTTCTTC. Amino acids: CASSPTGGQFF.